This T cell receptor beta chain was observed in a study of control samples from healthy donors and cancer patients. The method was immunoSEQ multiplex PCR; TCRdb's version includes in-frame clones alone and lacks a portion of them. Of 110,000 to 150,000 clones listed, approximately 88% are singletons. Germline V gene lookup returns CDR1 SQVTM and CDR2 ANQGSEA. V lost 0 bases and J lost 15, with 11 bases in between. This CDR3 is 11 amino acids long. This chain connects TRBV29-1 to TRBJ1-4, with a weak D call TRBD1 (5 bases). Sequencing used blood. This receptor was identified in a young man in good health. This CDR3 reads CSVEERRGMFF. The CDR3, as DNA: TGCAGCGTTGAAGAAAGACGGGGGATGTTTTTT.